This TCR beta chain was captured in a study of cytomegalovirus exposure and HLA in healthy donors. All donors participated as healthy donors of bone marrow. PCR amplification relied on 60 Vbeta primers (plus 13 Jbeta primers). Assay used: immunoSEQ multiplex PCR; TCRdb lists only in-frame clones, some missing. This sample has 100,000 to 150,000 clones, with over 60% found just once. Between the trimmed V and J ends, which lost 5 bases and 5 bases, there was a span of 15 bases. This CDR3 spans 15 amino acids. CDR1 MNHEY and CDR2 SMNVEV come from the germline V gene (reference sequence). This TCR came from a man aged 60-69 years in good health and CMV-seropositive. The chain employs TRBV27 and TRBJ1-4; weak D call: TRBD1 (6 bases). Sample: PBMCs. CDR3 nucleotide sequence: TGTGCCAGCAGTCCCATCGGGACAAAAAATGAAAAACTGTTTTTT. It is translated as CASSPIGTKNEKLFF.